A selection of T cell receptor beta chains follows, all from one sample in a study of blood T cell repertoires in COVID-19. Clones were sequenced by immunoSEQ multiplex PCR, and TCRdb holds only the in-frame ones, with some missing. There are about 240,000 clones in the sample; about four fifths occur only once, and approximately 1.8% lies in the top ten. Sequences were obtained from peripheral blood. These receptor sequences come from a man aged 25 to 40 who had recovered from COVID-19. CDR3s include the opening cysteine and the closing phenylalanine or tryptophan. Fields, in order: J gene, D gene, CDR3 length, V gene, clone size, CDR3 DNA, CDR3 protein. A D gene is named only where the DNA matches it firmly. Size is stated for part of the rows, as once, few or many counts, or as a class when the clone is expanded.

j_gene: TRBJ1-1; d_gene: NA; len: 15; v_gene: TRBV7-9; abundance: NA; CDR3nt: TGTGCCAGCAGTCCAACAAAGGGGGGGGTCACTGAAGCTTTCTTT; CDR3aa: CASSPTKGGVTEAFF
j_gene: TRBJ1-1; d_gene: NA; len: 13; v_gene: TRBV7-3; abundance: NA; CDR3nt: TGTGCCAGCAGCCTACAGGAGACGGGTGAAGCTTTCTTT; CDR3aa: CASSLQETGEAFF
j_gene: TRBJ2-6; d_gene: NA; len: 17; v_gene: TRBV4-2; abundance: NA; CDR3nt: TGTGCCAGCAGGGGGGCAGGGCATTTAACTGGGGCCAACGTCCTGACTTTC; CDR3aa: CASRGAGHLTGANVLTF
j_gene: TRBJ2-2; d_gene: NA; len: 15; v_gene: TRBV19; abundance: NA; CDR3nt: TGTGCCAGTAGTGCGCCCACAGGGCCCACCGGGGAGCTGTTTTTT; CDR3aa: CASSAPTGPTGELFF
j_gene: TRBJ2-3; d_gene: NA; len: 15; v_gene: TRBV24-1; abundance: NA; CDR3nt: TGTGCCACCAGTGATTGGCGGGGCAGTACAGATACGCAGTATTTT; CDR3aa: CATSDWRGSTDTQYF
j_gene: TRBJ2-3; d_gene: NA; len: 15; v_gene: TRBV5-1; abundance: NA; CDR3nt: TGCGCCAGCAGCTTGTCTAGCAAAGTCTCAGATACGCAGTATTTT; CDR3aa: CASSLSSKVSDTQYF
j_gene: TRBJ2-7; d_gene: NA; len: 19; v_gene: TRBV2; abundance: NA; CDR3nt: TGTGCCAGCAGTGAAGCGCTTCATACCGCTCGGGACACCGAGTCCGAGCAGTACTTC; CDR3aa: CASSEALHTARDTESEQYF
j_gene: TRBJ2-1; d_gene: NA; len: 16; v_gene: TRBV7-2; abundance: NA; CDR3nt: TGTGCCAGCAGCTTAGTATTCGGGAGCTCCTACAATGAGCAGTTCTTC; CDR3aa: CASSLVFGSSYNEQFF
j_gene: TRBJ2-1; d_gene: TRBD2; len: 13; v_gene: TRBV29-1; abundance: NA; CDR3nt: TGCAGCGTTGCGACTAGCGGGACCAATGAGCAGTTCTTC; CDR3aa: CSVATSGTNEQFF
j_gene: TRBJ1-1; d_gene: TRBD1; len: 18; v_gene: TRBV7-8; abundance: once; CDR3nt: TGTGCCAGCAGCCCCAGGACAGGGGGCGTTACAGTGAACACTGAAGCTTTCTTT; CDR3aa: CASSPRTGGVTVNTEAFF
j_gene: TRBJ1-2; d_gene: TRBD1; len: 16; v_gene: TRBV27; abundance: NA; CDR3nt: TGTGCCAGCAGTTACGGGACAGGGATCGGTAACTATGGCTACACCTTC; CDR3aa: CASSYGTGIGNYGYTF
j_gene: TRBJ2-1; d_gene: NA; len: 15; v_gene: TRBV5-1; abundance: few; CDR3nt: TGCGCCAGCAGCTTCGGCGGACAGAGGATCAATGAGCAGTTCTTC; CDR3aa: CASSFGGQRINEQFF
j_gene: TRBJ1-2; d_gene: TRBD1; len: 13; v_gene: TRBV19; abundance: NA; CDR3nt: TGTGCCAGTAGGGCACAGGGGGCAGGCGGCTACACCTTC; CDR3aa: CASRAQGAGGYTF
j_gene: TRBJ2-7; d_gene: TRBD1; len: 17; v_gene: TRBV4-1; abundance: NA; CDR3nt: TGCGCCAGCAGCCAGGTTGCGGGACAGGGGGTATCCTACGAGCAGTACTTC; CDR3aa: CASSQVAGQGVSYEQYF
j_gene: TRBJ2-3; d_gene: TRBD2; len: 14; v_gene: TRBV10-3; abundance: NA; CDR3nt: TGTGCCATCAAGAATAGCGGGAGCACAGATACGCAGTATTTT; CDR3aa: CAIKNSGSTDTQYF
j_gene: TRBJ2-2; d_gene: TRBD1; len: 16; v_gene: TRBV5-1; abundance: NA; CDR3nt: TGCGCCAGCAGCCTGGGACAGGGAACTCTGTCCGGGGAGCTGTTTTTT; CDR3aa: CASSLGQGTLSGELFF
j_gene: TRBJ2-1; d_gene: TRBD2; len: 17; v_gene: TRBV6-1; abundance: NA; CDR3nt: TGTGCCAGCAGTGAAGGTTGGCGCGGGGGCTCCTACAATGAGCAGTTCTTC; CDR3aa: CASSEGWRGGSYNEQFF
j_gene: TRBJ1-2; d_gene: NA; len: 12; v_gene: TRBV28; abundance: few; CDR3nt: TGTGCCAGCAGTGGACATCCCGGAGGCTACACCTTC; CDR3aa: CASSGHPGGYTF